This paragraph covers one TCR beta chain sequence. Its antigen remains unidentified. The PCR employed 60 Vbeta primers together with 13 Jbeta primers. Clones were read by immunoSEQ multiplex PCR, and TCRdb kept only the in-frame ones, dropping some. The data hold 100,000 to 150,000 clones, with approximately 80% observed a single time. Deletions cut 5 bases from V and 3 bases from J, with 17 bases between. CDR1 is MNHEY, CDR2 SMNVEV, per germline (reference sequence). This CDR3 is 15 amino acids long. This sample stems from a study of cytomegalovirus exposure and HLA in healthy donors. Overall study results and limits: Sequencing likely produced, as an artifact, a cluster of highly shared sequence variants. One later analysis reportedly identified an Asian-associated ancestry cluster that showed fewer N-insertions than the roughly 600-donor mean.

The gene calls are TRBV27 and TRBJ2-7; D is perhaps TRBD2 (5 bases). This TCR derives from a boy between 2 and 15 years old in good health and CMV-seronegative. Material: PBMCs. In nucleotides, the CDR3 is TGTGCCAGCAGTGGGAGATGGGGTTCGATCTACGAGCAGTACTTC. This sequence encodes CASSGRWGSIYEQYF.